This record looks at one T cell receptor beta chain sequence and its context. The PCR ran on 60 Vbeta and 13 Jbeta primers. Sequenced by immunoSEQ multiplex PCR; TCRdb stores in-frame clones only, minus some. The sample yields 160,000 or so clones, around 81% seen once. The J segment lost 4 bases and the V segment lost 4 bases, leaving 13 bases of the junction unmatched. Per the germline V gene, CDR1 is SGDLS and CDR2 is YYNGEE. This CDR3 spans 16 amino acids. These data are taken from a study of cytomegalovirus exposure and HLA in healthy donors. The chain carries TRBV9 and TRBJ1-2; TRBD1 aligns across 7 bases. The specimen sequenced was PBMCs. The clonotype originates from a woman under 30 in good health and CMV-seropositive. The CDR3: CASSFGQDLLLYGYTF. CDR3 in DNA: TGTGCCAGCAGCTTTGGACAGGACCTCCTACTCTATGGCTACACCTTC. Based on the CDR3 plus reference TRBV9 and TRBJ1-2, the full variable domain is DSGVTQTPKHLITATGQRVTLRCSPRSGDLSVYWYQQSLDQGLQFLIQYYNGEERAKGNILERFSAQQFPDLHSELNLSSLELGDSALYFCASSFGQDLLLYGYTFGSGTRLTVV.